The clone carrying this TCR beta chain has just a few counts. Its antigen is undetermined. Diagnosing involved the use of clinical symptoms, serum thyroxine and TRAb, thyroid ultrasound and orbital computed tomography. TCR beta CDR3 region amplification was performed from RNA transcripts. First-round RT-PCR with HTBI primers amplified the TCR CDR3 region. TCRdb reprocessed the multiplex PCR reads via MiXCR and lists one record per CDR3 protein. The top ten hold approximately 49% of the sample, which has roughly 300,000 distinct CDR3 sequences, 18% seen once. The sample originates from a study of T cells in Graves' hyperthyroidism and ophthalmopathy. Study observations and caveats: Most clonotypes that expanded in the thyroid above 0.001 also showed up in blood.

Trimming removed 5 bases from V and 0 bases from J; junction bases left unmatched: 6. This CDR3 is built from 16 residues. The J gene is TRBJ2-2, the V gene TRBV12-3 or TRBV12-4; 7 positions agree with TRBD2. Material for sequencing was blood. The sequence came from a woman between 50 and 59 years old with Graves' hyperthyroidism. The CDR3 sequence is CASSRRAGTNTGELFF. The CDR3 bases are TGTGCCAGCAGTCGCCGAGCGGGAACGAACACCGGGGAGCTGTTTTTT.